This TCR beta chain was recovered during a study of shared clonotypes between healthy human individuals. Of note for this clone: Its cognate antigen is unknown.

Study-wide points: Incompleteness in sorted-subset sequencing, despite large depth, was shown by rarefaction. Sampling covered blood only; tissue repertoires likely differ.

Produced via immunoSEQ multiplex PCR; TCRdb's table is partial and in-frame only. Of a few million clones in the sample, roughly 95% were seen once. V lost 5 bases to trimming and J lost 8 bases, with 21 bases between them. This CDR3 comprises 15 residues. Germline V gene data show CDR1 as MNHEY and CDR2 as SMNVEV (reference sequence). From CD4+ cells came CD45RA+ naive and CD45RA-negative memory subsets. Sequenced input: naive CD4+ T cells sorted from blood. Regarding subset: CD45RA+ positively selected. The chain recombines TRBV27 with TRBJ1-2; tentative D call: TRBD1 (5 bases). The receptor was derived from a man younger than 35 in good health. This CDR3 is CASSPNTGGSVGYTF. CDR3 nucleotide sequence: TGTGCCAGCAGTCCAAATACAGGAGGTTCCGTGGGCTACACCTTC.